Presented here are 32 T cell receptor beta chains from one specimen sequenced in a study of OX40 agonist ivuxolimab in advanced cancers. The table came from immunoSEQ multiplex PCR; TCRdb's copy has only in-frame clones and leaves some out. The sample has 25,000 or so clones; around 79% are singletons. The sample was CD4+ or CD8+ T cells sorted from blood, taken in a trial of the OX40 agonist ivuxolimab. The receptors derive from an adult with an advanced solid tumor such as melanoma, head and neck, liver or kidney cancer.

The J gene is TRBJ2-1, the V gene TRBV4-2; 15 bases align to TRBD2. Per germline, CDR1 LGHNA and CDR2 YNFKEQ. The V and J ends lost 1 base and 1 base, in that order; junction bases with no gene match: 2. The CDR3 is 18 residues long. The CDR3 coding sequence is TGTGCCAGCAGCCAAGTGGGACTAGCGGGAGGATCCTACAATGAGCAGTTCTTC. Amino acid sequence: CASSQVGLAGGSYNEQFF.

The chain recombines TRBV5-1 with TRBJ2-1; D remains unclear. V was clipped by 3 bases and J by 9 bases, with 13 bases between them. The V gene's germline CDR1 is SGHRS and CDR2 YFSETQ. The CDR3 length is 13 residues. The CDR3 nucleotides are TGCGCCAGCAGCTCAAGAGATCCGGGTGAGCAGTTCTTC. It encodes CASSSRDPGEQFF.

The count of this clone is one. V gene TRBV4-2 combines with J gene TRBJ2-2, with TRBD1 matching over 10 bases. CDR1 LGHNA and CDR2 YNFKEQ come from the germline V gene. V lost 4 bases to trimming and J lost 7 bases; unmatched junction nucleotides: 15. The length of the CDR3 is 18 residues. The CDR3 protein is CASSPAGTGALGGGELFF. The DNA of the CDR3 is TGTGCCAGCAGCCCAGCCGGGACAGGGGCGCTAGGCGGCGGGGAGCTGTTTTTT.

In its sample, this clone was seen once. The rearrangement links TRBV7-9 to TRBJ1-3; no definite D call. The CDR3 is 14 residues long. Trimming removed 2 bases from V and 2 bases from J, with 7 bases in between. The germline CDR1 and CDR2 sequences are SEHNR and FQNEAQ (reference sequence). The CDR3 DNA reads as TGTGCCAGCAGCTTAAGCACGACTGGAAACACCATATATTTT. It specifies CASSLSTTGNTIYF.

The chain carries TRBV19 and TRBJ1-5, with TRBD1 matching 9 bases. CDR1 is LNHDA, CDR2 SQIVND, per germline (reference sequence). The CDR3 length is 14 residues. The J segment lost 2 bases and the V segment lost 5 bases, leaving 1 base of the junction unmatched. CDR3 DNA: TGTGCCAGTAGTTGGGACAGGGGCAATCAGCCCCAGCATTTT. It codes for CASSWDRGNQPQHF.

The chain has TRBV5-5 and TRBJ1-5; D is unresolved. The CDR3 spans 13 residues. The V gene's germline CDR1 is SGHKS and CDR2 YYEKEE (reference sequence). V was cut by 0 bases and J by 4 bases, with 5 bases left in between. The CDR3 nucleotides read TGTGCCAGCAGCTTGGTTCGGAATCAGCCCCAGCATTTT. Translating it yields CASSLVRNQPQHF.

For the CDR3, the DNA is TGCGCCAGCAGCTTGTCAGAACAGGGCGAGCAGTTCTTC. Amino acids: CASSLSEQGEQFF. J is TRBJ2-1 and V is TRBV5-1, with a possible D match to TRBD1 (6 bases). This CDR3 is built from 13 residues. Trimming stripped 1 base from V and 10 bases from J, with 12 bases between. Looked up from germline, CDR1 is SGHRS and CDR2 is YFSETQ. Together with reference TRBV5-1 and TRBJ2-1, the CDR3 gives the full variable domain: KAGVTQTPRYLIKTRGQQVTLSCSPISGHRSVSWYQQTPGQGLQFLFEYFSETQRNKGNFPGRFSGRQFSNSRSEMNVSTLELGDSALYLCASSLSEQGEQFFGPGTRLTVL.

V usage is TRBV7-3 and J usage is TRBJ2-5, with D unclear. CDR1 SGHTA and CDR2 FQGTGA come from the germline V gene. The CDR3 contains 13 residues. With 2 bases removed from V and 2 bases from J, the gap between germline ends came to 6 bases. Here the CDR3 reads CASSLGRQETQYF. As DNA, the CDR3 is TGTGCCAGCAGCTTAGGACGTCAAGAGACCCAGTACTTC.

By sample share, this clone is medium-sized (0.01 to 0.1%). J is TRBJ1-6 and V is TRBV27; D gene ambiguous. Germline-derived CDR1 and CDR2 are MNHEY and SMNVEV (reference sequence). The CDR3 sequence is 13 residues long. V was cut by 8 bases and J by 0 bases, with 5 bases left in between. In DNA, the CDR3 is TGTGCCAGCTTGAGCTCCTATAATTCACCCCTCCACTTT. Translated: CASLSSYNSPLHF.

This sequence joins TRBV11-2 and TRBJ2-7; D unresolved. The CDR3 has 14 amino acids. V was cut by 4 bases and J by 0 bases, with 10 bases left in between. Germline loops: CDR1 SGHAT, CDR2 FQNNGV. In nucleotides, the CDR3 is TGTGCCAGCAGCTCGCAACAGAGCTCCTACGAGCAGTACTTC. This sequence encodes CASSSQQSSYEQYF.

A few counts support this clone. The V call is TRBV21-1, the J call TRBJ2-1; the table's D call, TRBD2, has no DNA check behind it. TRBV21-1 is a pseudogene segment. The CDR3 has 15 amino acids. Here the CDR3 DNA reads TGTGCCAGCAGCTCTCGCGGGAGTCAGTACAATGAGCAGTTCTTC. The encoded protein is CASSSRGSQYNEQFF.

J is TRBJ2-2 and V is TRBV4-3; unclear D gene. The CDR3 is made up of 14 amino acids. Germline CDR1 reads LGHNA; CDR2 reads YSLEER. Trimming took 1 base from V and 5 from J, leaving 8 bases between them. CDR3 bases: TGCGCCAGCAGCCAAGTTCTCGATACCGGGGAGCTGTTTTTT. It translates to CASSQVLDTGELFF.

The gene calls are TRBV15 and TRBJ2-7; D is unresolved. The V gene's germline CDR1 is LNHNV and CDR2 YYDKDF (reference sequence). V was cut by 0 bases and J by 1 base, with 10 bases left in between. The CDR3 runs 15 residues. The CDR3 DNA is TGTGCCACCAGCAGAGATGGCAGCAGATCCTACGAGCAGTACTTC. This translates into CATSRDGSRSYEQYF.

CDR3 nucleotides: TGTGCCAGCAGTGAGGGGGGGGCTTCGGATACGCAGTATTTT. The encoded protein is CASSEGGASDTQYF. The chain couples TRBV6-4 to TRBJ2-3; TRBD2 might be the D (7 bases). CDR1 and CDR2 from the germline V gene are MRHNA and SNTAGT. The V end lost 3 bases, the J end lost 6 bases, and 13 bases lay between the germline ends. This CDR3 has 14 amino acids.

The V and J genes are TRBV14 and TRBJ1-2, with D tentatively TRBD1 (5 bases). This CDR3 has 17 amino acids. Deletions cut 0 bases from V and 8 bases from J, with 22 bases between. The V gene's germline CDR1 is SGHDN and CDR2 FVKESK. The CDR3 DNA reads as TGTGCCAGCAGCCAAGAATCGACTGGGGCCTTACCGGGGGGCTACACCTTC. This gives the protein CASSQESTGALPGGYTF. The full variable domain, completed using reference TRBV14 and TRBJ1-2, is EAGVTQFPSHSVIEKGQTVTLRCDPISGHDNLYWYRRVMGKEIKFLLHFVKESKQDESGMPNNRFLAERTGGTYSTLKVQPAELEDSGVYFCASSQESTGALPGGYTFGSGTRLTVV.

The gene calls are TRBV6-5 and TRBJ1-3; TRBD1 agrees at 7 bases. Germline CDR1 reads MNHEY; CDR2 reads SVGAGI. V lost 10 bases to trimming and J lost 1 base; unmatched junction nucleotides: 4. The CDR3 extends over 13 amino acids. DNA of the CDR3: TGTGCCACCTTGACAGGGTCTGGAAACACCATATATTTT. Translation gives CATLTGSGNTIYF.

The chain carries TRBV9 and TRBJ1-2; D may be TRBD1 (5 bases). This CDR3 contains 16 residues. The germline V gene has CDR1 SGDLS and CDR2 YYNGEE. Trimming removed 4 bases from V and 2 bases from J, with 18 bases in between. The CDR3 spells CASSPREVGTNYGYTF. As DNA, the CDR3 is TGTGCCAGCAGCCCCCGGGAGGTGGGGACGAACTATGGCTACACCTTC.

By share, this clone counts as medium-sized (0.01 to 0.1%). This chain uses TRBV11-2 with TRBJ2-7, with D perhaps assigned TRBD1 or TRBD2 (5 bases each). There are 16 residues in the CDR3. Trimming removed 1 base from V and 6 bases from J, with 19 bases in between. CDR1 is SGHAT, CDR2 FQNNGV, per germline. This chain's CDR3 is CASSLGGSVAGAEQYF. CDR3 nucleotides: TGTGCCAGCAGCTTAGGGGGTTCCGTGGCCGGGGCCGAGCAGTACTTC.

The gene calls are TRBV7-2 and TRBJ1-1; D unresolved. The ends were cut back, 2 bases at V and 0 bases at J, with 7 bases in the middle. Germline CDR1 is SGHTA and CDR2 is FQGNSA. The CDR3 runs 14 residues. The CDR3 sequence: CASSLLGMNTEAFF. CDR3 bases: TGTGCCAGCAGCTTACTGGGGATGAACACTGAAGCTTTCTTT.

The genes are TRBV6-1 and TRBJ2-6, with unresolved D. The CDR3 runs to 16 residues. The germline V and J ends were trimmed by 4 bases and 1 base, with 11 bases remaining between them. Germline CDR1 reads MNHNS; CDR2 reads SASEGT. DNA of the CDR3: TGTGCCAGCAGTGCTGGGTCGACATCTGGGGCCAACGTCCTGACTTTC. This codes for CASSAGSTSGANVLTF.

The chain couples TRBV18 to TRBJ2-2; D not resolved. The V and J ends lost 1 base and 4 bases respectively, with 1 base between them. Germline V gives CDR1 KGHSH, CDR2 LQKENI. The CDR3 runs 12 residues. The chain's CDR3 is CASSPLTGELFF. As DNA, the CDR3 is TGTGCCAGCTCACCACTCACCGGGGAGCTGTTTTTT.

V usage is TRBV7-3 and J usage is TRBJ1-2; weak D call: TRBD1 (5 bases). CDR1 and CDR2 from the germline V gene are SGHTA and FQGTGA. Trimming removed 5 bases from V and 7 bases from J, with 14 bases in between. This CDR3 spans 13 amino acids. CDR3 region: CASSPGAGSGYTF. Written as DNA, the CDR3 is TGTGCCAGCAGCCCCGGGGCAGGGAGTGGCTACACCTTC.

The rearrangement joins TRBV4-1 to TRBJ2-5, with TRBD1 matching over 8 bases. V shed 1 base, J shed 5 bases, and the junction held 12 bases outside the gene matches. CDR1 MGHRA and CDR2 YSYEKL come from the germline V gene. The CDR3 spans 17 residues. Written as DNA, the CDR3 is TGCGCCAGCAGCCAAGCGAGGCGGACAGGGACTTGGGAGACCCAGTACTTC. Translated: CASSQARRTGTWETQYF.

This rearrangement joins TRBV6-1 to TRBJ2-5; no clear D gene. Per germline, CDR1 MNHNS and CDR2 SASEGT. Trimming cost V 3 bases and J 5 bases, with 13 bases left between them. The CDR3 covers 14 residues. DNA of the CDR3: TGTGCCAGCAGTGATAGGCCGATTGAGGAGACCCAGTACTTC. Translated: CASSDRPIEETQYF.

This clone was seen only once. V and J are TRBV11-1 and TRBJ2-1, with no clear D. Trimming stripped 5 bases from V and 10 bases from J, with 18 bases between. Germline CDR1 is SGHAT and CDR2 is FQDESV (reference sequence). The CDR3 runs 14 residues. The CDR3 coding sequence is TGTGCCAGCAGCCAGGTGGCGACCTCCGGCGAGCAGTTCTTC. It specifies CASSQVATSGEQFF.

The chain joins TRBV10-1 to TRBJ2-7; TRBD2 matches at 7 bases. The V gene end was trimmed by 8 bases and the J gene end by 5 bases; junction bases not matched to a gene: 15. This CDR3 region has 15 residues. CDR1 is WNHNN and CDR2 is SYGVQD in the germline V gene (reference sequence). DNA of the CDR3: TGCGCCAGCCGATGCGACGGCGGGAGTTTCGACGAGCAGTACTTC. Protein: CASRCDGGSFDEQYF.

The chain couples TRBV5-5 to TRBJ2-2; the match to TRBD1 covers 8 bases. V lost 6 bases, J lost 0 bases, and 4 bases stayed unmatched. The CDR3 runs to 15 residues. Germline CDR1 SGHKS, CDR2 YYEKEE (reference sequence). The CDR3 is CASNSQGANTGELFF. DNA of the CDR3: TGTGCCAGCAACTCACAGGGGGCGAACACCGGGGAGCTGTTTTTT.

V and J are TRBV21-1 and TRBJ1-1; the DNA was not compared with TRBD1, the D call given in the table. TRBV21-1 is a recognized pseudogene. CDR3 length: 13 amino acids. This CDR3 is CATEKGFCTEAFF. CDR3 in DNA: TGTGCCACTGAAAAGGGGTTTTGCACTGAAGCTTTCTTT.

The chain recombines TRBV6-4 with TRBJ2-5; 11 bases fit TRBD1. Germline V gives CDR1 MRHNA, CDR2 SNTAGT. The CDR3 spans 14 residues. V was clipped by 2 bases and J by 4 bases; unmatched bases: 0. CDR3 bases: TGTGCCAGCAGTGACGGACAGGGGGCAGAGACCCAGTACTTC. Translation: CASSDGQGAETQYF.

The chain is built from TRBV30 and TRBJ1-2; weak D call: TRBD1 (5 bases). Trimming left V 0 bases short and J 0 bases short, with 17 bases between. The CDR3 sequence is 17 residues long. The V gene's germline CDR1 is GTSNPN and CDR2 SVGIG (reference sequence). The CDR3, as DNA: TGTGCCTGGAGTGTAGCGGGCGGTGGGGGAGCTAACTATGGCTACACCTTC. Residues: CAWSVAGGGGANYGYTF.

The gene calls are TRBV19 and TRBJ1-1; TRBD1 aligns across 9 bases. Germline values: CDR1 LNHDA, CDR2 SQIVND (reference sequence). There are 17 residues in the CDR3. V gave up 5 bases and J gave up 0 bases; unmatched junction bases: 10. This chain's CDR3 is CASSLGQGYFMNTEAFF. Here the CDR3 DNA reads TGTGCCAGTAGTCTGGGACAGGGATATTTTATGAACACTGAAGCTTTCTTT.

This rearrangement joins TRBV6-1 to TRBJ2-3, with 14 bases lining up with TRBD2. This CDR3 is 15 amino acids long. V was pared by 4 bases and J by 4 bases, with 1 base of the junction left unmatched. CDR1 is MNHNS, CDR2 SASEGT, per germline. CDR3 bases: TGTGCCAGCAGTGGACTAGCGGGGGGGCCAGATACGCAGTATTTT. This sequence encodes CASSGLAGGPDTQYF.